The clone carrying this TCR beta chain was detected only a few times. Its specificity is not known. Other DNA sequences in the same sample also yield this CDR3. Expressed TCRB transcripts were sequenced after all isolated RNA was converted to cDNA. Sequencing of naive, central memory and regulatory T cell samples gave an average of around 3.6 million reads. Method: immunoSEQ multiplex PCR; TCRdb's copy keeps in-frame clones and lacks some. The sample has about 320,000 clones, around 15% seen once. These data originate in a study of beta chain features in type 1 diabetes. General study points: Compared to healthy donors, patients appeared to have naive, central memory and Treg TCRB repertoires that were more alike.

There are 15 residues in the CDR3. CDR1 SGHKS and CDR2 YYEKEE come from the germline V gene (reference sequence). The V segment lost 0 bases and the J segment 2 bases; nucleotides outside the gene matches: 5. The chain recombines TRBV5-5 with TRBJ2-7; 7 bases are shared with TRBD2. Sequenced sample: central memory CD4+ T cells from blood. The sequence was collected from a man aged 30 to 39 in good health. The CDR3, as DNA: TGTGCCAGCAGCTTGGATGGCGCGGGGGCCTACGAGCAGTACTTC. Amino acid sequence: CASSLDGAGAYEQYF.